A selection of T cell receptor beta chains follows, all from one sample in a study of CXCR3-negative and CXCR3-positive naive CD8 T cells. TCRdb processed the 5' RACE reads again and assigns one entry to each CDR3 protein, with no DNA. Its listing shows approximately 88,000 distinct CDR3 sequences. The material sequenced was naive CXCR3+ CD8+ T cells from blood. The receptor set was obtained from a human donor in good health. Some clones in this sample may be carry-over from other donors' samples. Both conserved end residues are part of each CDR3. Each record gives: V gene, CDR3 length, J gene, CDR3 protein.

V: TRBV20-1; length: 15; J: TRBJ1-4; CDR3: CSARDLGRTNEKLFF
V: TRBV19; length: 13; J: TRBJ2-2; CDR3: CASTLAGGEELFF
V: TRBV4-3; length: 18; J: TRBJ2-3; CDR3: CASSQDLGTSGNTDTQYF
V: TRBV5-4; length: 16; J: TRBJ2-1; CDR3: CASSPTSGREYNEQFF
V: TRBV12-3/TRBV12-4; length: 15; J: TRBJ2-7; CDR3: CASSPGAGGLYEQYF
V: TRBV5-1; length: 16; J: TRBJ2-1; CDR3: CASSLKLAGRSNEQFF
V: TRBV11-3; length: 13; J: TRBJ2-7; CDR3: CASSRDSSYEQYF
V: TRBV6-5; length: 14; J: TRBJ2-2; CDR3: CASSGDRSTGELFF
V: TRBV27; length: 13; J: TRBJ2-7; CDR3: CASSPLVRHEQYF
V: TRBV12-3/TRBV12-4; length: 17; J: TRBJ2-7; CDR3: CASSLGLAGDFSYEQYF
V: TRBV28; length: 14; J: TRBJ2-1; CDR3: CASSLFRLYNEQFF
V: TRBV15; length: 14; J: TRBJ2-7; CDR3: CATSRDHGIDEQYF
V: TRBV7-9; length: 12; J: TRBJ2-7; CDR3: CASSLRGYEQYF
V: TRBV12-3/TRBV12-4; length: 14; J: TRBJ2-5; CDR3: CASSPRDLLETQYF
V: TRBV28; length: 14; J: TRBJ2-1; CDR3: CASSNTGGYNEQFF
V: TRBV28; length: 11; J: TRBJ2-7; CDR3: CASIDGYEQYF
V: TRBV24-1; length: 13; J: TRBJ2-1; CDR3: CDTSDHGLAEQFF
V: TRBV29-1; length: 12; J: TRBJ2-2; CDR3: CSVYRNTGELFF
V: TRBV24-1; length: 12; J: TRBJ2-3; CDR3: CATSDGTDTQYF
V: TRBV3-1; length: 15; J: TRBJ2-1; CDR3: CASSQDGAIWNEQFF
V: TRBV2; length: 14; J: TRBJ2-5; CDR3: CASSESDRGETQYF
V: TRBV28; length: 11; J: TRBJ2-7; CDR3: CASSLNLHQYF
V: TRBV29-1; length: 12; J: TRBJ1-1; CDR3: CSALGRGTEAFF
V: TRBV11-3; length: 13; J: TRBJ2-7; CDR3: CASSLSPGGEQYF
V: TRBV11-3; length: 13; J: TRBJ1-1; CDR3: CASSLAPNTEAFF
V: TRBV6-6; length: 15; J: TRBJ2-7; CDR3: CASSFRDRVRNEQYF
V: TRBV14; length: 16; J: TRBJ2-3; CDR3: CASSEGLAGNTDTQYF
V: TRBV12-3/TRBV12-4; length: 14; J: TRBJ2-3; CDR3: CASSLGGGGDTQYF
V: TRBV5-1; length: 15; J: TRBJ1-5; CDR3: CASSSSGGSNQPQHF
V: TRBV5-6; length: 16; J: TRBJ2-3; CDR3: CASSLRLAGRADTQYF
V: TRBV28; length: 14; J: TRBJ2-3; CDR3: CAISPRRSEDTQYF
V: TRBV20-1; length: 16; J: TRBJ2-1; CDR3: CSARTGLAGAYNEQFF
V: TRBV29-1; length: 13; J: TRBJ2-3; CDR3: CSVPGEEIDTQYF
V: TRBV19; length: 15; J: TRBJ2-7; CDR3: CASRPSSGALYEQYF
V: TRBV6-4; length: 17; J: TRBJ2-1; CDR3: CASSDSFGAGSRNEQFF
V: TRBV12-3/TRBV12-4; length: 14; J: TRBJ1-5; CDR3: CASSLFSPSQPQHF
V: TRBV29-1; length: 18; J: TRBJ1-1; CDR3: CSVEDLGTANGMNTEAFF
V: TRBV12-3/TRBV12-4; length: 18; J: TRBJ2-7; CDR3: CASSEEGRKPGQGGEQYF
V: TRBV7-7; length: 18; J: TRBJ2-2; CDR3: CASSEVAGTVLGAVELFF
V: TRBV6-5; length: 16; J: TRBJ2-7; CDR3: CASSYSRAGGGYEQYF
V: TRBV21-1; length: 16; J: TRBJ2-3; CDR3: CASSKETGQVTDTQYF
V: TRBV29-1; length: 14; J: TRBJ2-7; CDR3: CSVLTGTGAREQYF
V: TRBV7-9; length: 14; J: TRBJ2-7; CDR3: CASSLEVDNYEQYF
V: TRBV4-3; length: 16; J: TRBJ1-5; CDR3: CASSHYLDNSNQPQHF
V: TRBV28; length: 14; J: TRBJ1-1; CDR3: CASSLMRTGTEAFF
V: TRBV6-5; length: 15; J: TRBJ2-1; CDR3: CASSWRGAIYNEQFF
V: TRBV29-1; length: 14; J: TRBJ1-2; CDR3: CSVEPEDRLYGYTF